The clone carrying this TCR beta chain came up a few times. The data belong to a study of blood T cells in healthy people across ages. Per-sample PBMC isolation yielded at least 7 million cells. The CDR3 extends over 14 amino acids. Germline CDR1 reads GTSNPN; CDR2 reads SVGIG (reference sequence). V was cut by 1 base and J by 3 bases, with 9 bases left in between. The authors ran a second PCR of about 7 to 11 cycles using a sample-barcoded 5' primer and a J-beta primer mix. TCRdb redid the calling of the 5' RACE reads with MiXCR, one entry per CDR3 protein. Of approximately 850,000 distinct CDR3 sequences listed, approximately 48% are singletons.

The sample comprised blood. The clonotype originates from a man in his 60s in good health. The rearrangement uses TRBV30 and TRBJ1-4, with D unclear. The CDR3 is CAWSEVRPNEKLFF. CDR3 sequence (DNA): TGTGCCTGGAGTGAGGTCCGGCCTAATGAAAAACTGTTTTTT. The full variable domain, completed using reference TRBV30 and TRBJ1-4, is SQTIHQWPATLVQPVGSPLSLECTVEGTSNPNLYWYRQAAGRGLQLLFYSVGIGQISSEVPQNLSASRPQDRQFILSSKKLLLSDSGFYLCAWSEVRPNEKLFFGSGTQLSVL.